The clone carrying this TCR beta chain has at least ten counts. Researchers tagged individual cDNA molecules with unique molecular identifiers. TCRdb reanalysed the 5' RACE reads using MiXCR and keeps one entry per CDR3 protein. In the table there are 68,000 or so distinct CDR3 sequences, more than 10% of which are singletons. This sample is part of a study of early T cells in non-severe SARS-CoV-2 infection. The overall study: Sequencing of bulk RNA from unsorted whole blood was done, without chain pairing.

The length of the CDR3 is 13 residues. The germline V and J ends were trimmed by 1 base and 0 bases, with 3 bases remaining between them. Sequencing was carried out using whole blood. The source is an adult who was a healthcare worker with PCR-confirmed SARS-CoV-2 infection or an uninfected control (not recorded which). J is TRBJ1-2 and V is TRBV12-3 or TRBV12-4; D not resolved. CDR3 in amino acids: CASSLGANYGYTF. The DNA for the CDR3 is TGTGCCAGCAGTTTAGGGGCTAACTATGGCTACACCTTC.